This T cell receptor beta chain was documented in a study of cytomegalovirus exposure and HLA in healthy donors. Regarding the study as a whole: There were some V segments, including TRBV6-2 and TRBV6-3, excluded as indistinguishable. In vitro data verified a few CMV-associated chains as specific for CMV antigens.

The PCR was carried out with 60 Vbeta primers and 13 Jbeta primers. Profiled with immunoSEQ multiplex PCR; TCRdb holds only in-frame clones, not every one. The profile covers about 140,000 clones, with 66% appearing a single time and 6.5% taken by the ten largest. With respect to this clone: What it recognizes is unknown.

The CDR3 is made up of 13 amino acids. Trimming at V came to 10 bases and at J to 5 bases, leaving 5 bases not matched to a gene. From germline, CDR1 is SNHLY and CDR2 FYNNEI. The receptor was isolated from a woman aged 55-70 years in good health and CMV-seronegative. The rearrangement uses TRBV2 and TRBJ1-4; 9 positions agree with TRBD1. Sequenced material: PBMCs. The CDR3, as DNA: TGTGCCACAGGACAGGGGAGGAATGAAAAACTGTTTTTT. Protein: CATGQGRNEKLFF.